This T cell receptor beta chain is from a study of Graves' ophthalmopathy and Graves' hyperthyroidism. Overall study findings and caveats: Ophthalmopathy progression prediction by the model yielded a sensitivity of 60% to 71% and a specificity of just over 72%. Ophthalmopathy and stable hyperthyroidism were discriminated by a 13-signature model, with 87.88% sensitivity and approximately 77% specificity. The authors also found most expanded thyroid clonotypes above 0.001 frequency in blood.

V shed 5 bases and J shed 8 bases, with 18 bases lying between them. Germline CDR1 is DFQATT and CDR2 is SNEGSKA (reference sequence). There are 13 residues in the CDR3. CDR3 regions of TCR beta were amplified from RNA transcripts. Following a first-round RT-PCR that used HTBI primers, a second-round multiplex PCR was carried out. TCRdb reprocessed the multiplex PCR reads via MiXCR and lists one record per CDR3 protein. This sample has about 340,000 distinct CDR3 sequences, with 17% found just once. This clonotype appeared many times. Its matching antigen is unknown. Roughly 9 ml of fresh blood yielded the PBMCs by density gradient.

The TCR was taken from an adult man with Graves' ophthalmopathy. The specimen was peripheral blood. The V gene is TRBV20-1, the J gene TRBJ1-1; possible D gene TRBD1, 6 bases. As DNA, the CDR3 is TGCAGTGCTCCCCGAGTTAGGGGGGGAGAAGCTTTCTTT. Protein: CSAPRVRGGEAFF.